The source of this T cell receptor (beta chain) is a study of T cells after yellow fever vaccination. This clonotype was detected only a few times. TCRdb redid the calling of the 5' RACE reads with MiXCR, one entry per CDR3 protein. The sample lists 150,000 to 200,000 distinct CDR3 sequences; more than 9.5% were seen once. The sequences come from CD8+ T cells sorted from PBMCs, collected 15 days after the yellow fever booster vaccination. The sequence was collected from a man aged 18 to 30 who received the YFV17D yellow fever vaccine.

CDR3 in DNA: TGTGCCAGGGGGACAGGGGCGGGCACAGATACGCAGTATTTT. The encoded protein is CARGTGAGTDTQYF. The V and J genes are TRBV6-5 and TRBJ2-3, with 10 bases lining up with TRBD1. Germline V CDR1 and CDR2: MNHEY, SVGAGI. Trimming cost V 9 bases and J 1 base; bases outside gene matches: 4. This CDR3 has 14 residues.